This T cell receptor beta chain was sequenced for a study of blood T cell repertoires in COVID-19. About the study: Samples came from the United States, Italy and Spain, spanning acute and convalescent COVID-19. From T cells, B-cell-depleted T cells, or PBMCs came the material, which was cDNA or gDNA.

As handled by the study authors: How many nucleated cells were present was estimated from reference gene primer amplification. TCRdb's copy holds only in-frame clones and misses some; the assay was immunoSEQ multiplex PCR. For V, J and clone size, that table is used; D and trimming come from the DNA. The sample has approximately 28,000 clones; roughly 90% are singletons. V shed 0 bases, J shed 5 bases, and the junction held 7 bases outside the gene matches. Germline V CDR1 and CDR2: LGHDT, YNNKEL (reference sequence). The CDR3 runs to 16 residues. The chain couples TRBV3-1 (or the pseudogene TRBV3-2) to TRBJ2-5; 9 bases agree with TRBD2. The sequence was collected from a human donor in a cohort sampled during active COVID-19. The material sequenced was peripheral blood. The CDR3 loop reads CASSQDQAGGRETQYF. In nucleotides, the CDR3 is TGTGCCAGCAGCCAAGACCAAGCGGGGGGTAGGGAGACCCAGTACTTC.